This T cell receptor beta chain was sequenced in a study of T cell responses to AZD1222 COVID-19 vaccine. Study-level results: Repertoires in all cases were sampled only once the peak T cell response had passed. Spike-specific TCR repertoires showed rising breadth and depth after two AZD1222 doses. The study found vaccine-associated CD4 TCRs spanning spike, dominant at 160-218 and 743-854. Among the donors, most were white British and more were female, and clonal diversity was possibly underestimated.

A remark on this clone: What it binds is not known.

This CDR3 spans 18 amino acids. CDR1 is SEHNR and CDR2 is FQNEAQ in the germline V gene (reference sequence). With 1 base removed from V and 6 bases from J, the gap between germline ends came to 21 bases. TCRdb's table, derived via immunoSEQ multiplex PCR, lists solely in-frame clones and lacks some. Among some 150,000 clones listed, roughly 91% were seen once. The source is an adult who received the AZD1222 COVID-19 vaccine. Sequencing was performed on peripheral blood, taken 28 days after the second AZD1222 dose. The gene calls are TRBV7-9 and TRBJ2-2, with D hard to call. The CDR3 sequence is CASSLVWDSLRDAGELFF. As DNA, the CDR3 is TGTGCCAGCAGCTTAGTTTGGGATTCATTAAGAGACGCCGGGGAGCTGTTTTTT.